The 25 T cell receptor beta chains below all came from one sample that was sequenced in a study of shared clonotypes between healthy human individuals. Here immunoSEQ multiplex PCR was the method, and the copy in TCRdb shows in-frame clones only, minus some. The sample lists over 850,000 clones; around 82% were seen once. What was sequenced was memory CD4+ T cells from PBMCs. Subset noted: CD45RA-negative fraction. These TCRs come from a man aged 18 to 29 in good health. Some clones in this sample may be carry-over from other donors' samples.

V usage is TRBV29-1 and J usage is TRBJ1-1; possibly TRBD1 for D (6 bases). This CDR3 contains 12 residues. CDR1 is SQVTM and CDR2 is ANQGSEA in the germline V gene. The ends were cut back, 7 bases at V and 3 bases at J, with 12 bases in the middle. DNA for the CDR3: TGCAGCGGGACAGAGGGGTACACTGAAGCTTTCTTT. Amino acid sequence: CSGTEGYTEAFF.

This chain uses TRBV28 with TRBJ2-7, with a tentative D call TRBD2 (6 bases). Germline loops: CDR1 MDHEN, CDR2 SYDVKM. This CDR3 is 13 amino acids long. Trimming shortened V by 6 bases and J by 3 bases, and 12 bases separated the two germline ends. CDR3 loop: CASSQDYLYEQYF. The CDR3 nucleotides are TGTGCCAGCAGCCAGGACTATCTCTACGAGCAGTACTTC.

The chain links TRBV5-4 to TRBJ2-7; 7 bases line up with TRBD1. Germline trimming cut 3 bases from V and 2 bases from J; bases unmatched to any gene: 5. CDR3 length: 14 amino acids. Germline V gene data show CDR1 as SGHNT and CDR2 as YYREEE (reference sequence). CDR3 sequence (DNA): TGTGCCAGCAGCTCGGGACAGAGAGCCTACGAGCAGTACTTC. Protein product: CASSSGQRAYEQYF.

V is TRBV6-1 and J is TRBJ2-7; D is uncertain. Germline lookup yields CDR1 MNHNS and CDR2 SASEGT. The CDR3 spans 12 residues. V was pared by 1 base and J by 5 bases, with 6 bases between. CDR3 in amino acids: CASSEVLDEQYF. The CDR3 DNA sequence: TGTGCCAGCAGTGAAGTCTTGGACGAGCAGTACTTC.

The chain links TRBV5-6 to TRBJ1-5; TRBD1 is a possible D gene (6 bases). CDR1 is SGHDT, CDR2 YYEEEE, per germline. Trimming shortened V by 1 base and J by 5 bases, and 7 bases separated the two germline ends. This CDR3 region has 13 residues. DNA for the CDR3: TGTGCCAGCAGCTTGAGGGGGTATCAGCCCCAGCATTTT. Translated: CASSLRGYQPQHF.

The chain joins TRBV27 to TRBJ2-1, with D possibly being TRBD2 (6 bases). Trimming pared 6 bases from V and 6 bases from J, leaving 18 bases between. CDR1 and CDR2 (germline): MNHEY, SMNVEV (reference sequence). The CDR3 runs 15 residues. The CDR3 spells CASSPRGAVGNEQFF. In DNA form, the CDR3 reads TGTGCCAGCAGCCCGCGCGGGGCTGTGGGCAATGAGCAGTTCTTC.

The CDR3 DNA reads TGTGCCAGCACAGAGAGAGGGGGTCCATCCTACGAGCAGTACTTC. As protein: CASTERGGPSYEQYF. The rearrangement uses TRBV6-1 and TRBJ2-7; tentatively, D is TRBD1 (6 bases). There are 15 residues in the CDR3. The germline CDR1 and CDR2 sequences are MNHNS and SASEGT. V lost 7 bases and J 1 base, leaving 17 bases between the germline ends.

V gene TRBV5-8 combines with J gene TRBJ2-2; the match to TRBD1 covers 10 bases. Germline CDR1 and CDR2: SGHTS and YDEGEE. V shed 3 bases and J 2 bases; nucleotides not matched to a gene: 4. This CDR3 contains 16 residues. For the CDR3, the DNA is TGTGCCAGCAGCTACCGGGACAGGGGTAACACCGGGGAGCTGTTTTTT. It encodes CASSYRDRGNTGELFF.

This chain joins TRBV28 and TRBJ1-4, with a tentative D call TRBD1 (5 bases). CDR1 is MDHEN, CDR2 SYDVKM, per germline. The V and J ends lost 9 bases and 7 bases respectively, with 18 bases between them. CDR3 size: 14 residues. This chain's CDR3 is CASGGRPGGEKLFF. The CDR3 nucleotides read TGTGCCAGTGGTGGCAGGCCGGGGGGTGAAAAACTGTTTTTT.

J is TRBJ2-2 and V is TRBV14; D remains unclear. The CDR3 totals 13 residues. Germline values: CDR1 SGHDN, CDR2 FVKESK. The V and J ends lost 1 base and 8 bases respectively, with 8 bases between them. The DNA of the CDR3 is TGTGCCAGCAGCCAAGCTCTGGGGGGGGAGCTGTTTTTT. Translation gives CASSQALGGELFF.

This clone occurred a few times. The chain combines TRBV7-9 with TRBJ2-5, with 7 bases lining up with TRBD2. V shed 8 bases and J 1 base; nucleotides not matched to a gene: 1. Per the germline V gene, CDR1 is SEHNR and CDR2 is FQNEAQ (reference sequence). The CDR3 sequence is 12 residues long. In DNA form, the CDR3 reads TGTGCCAGCGGGACTATCCAAGAGACCCAGTACTTC. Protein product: CASGTIQETQYF.

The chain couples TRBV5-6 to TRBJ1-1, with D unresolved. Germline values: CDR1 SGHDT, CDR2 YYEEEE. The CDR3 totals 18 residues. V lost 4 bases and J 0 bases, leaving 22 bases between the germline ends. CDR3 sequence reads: CASSTKRSALNLNTEAFF. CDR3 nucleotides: TGTGCCAGCAGCACCAAACGCTCCGCCCTCAACCTGAACACTGAAGCTTTCTTT. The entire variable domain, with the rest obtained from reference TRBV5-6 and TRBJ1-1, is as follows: DAGVTQSPTHLIKTRGQQVTLRCSPKSGHDTVSWYQQALGQGPQFIFQYYEEEERQRGNFPDRFSGHQFPNYSSELNVNALLLGDSALYLCASSTKRSALNLNTEAFFGQGTRLTVV.

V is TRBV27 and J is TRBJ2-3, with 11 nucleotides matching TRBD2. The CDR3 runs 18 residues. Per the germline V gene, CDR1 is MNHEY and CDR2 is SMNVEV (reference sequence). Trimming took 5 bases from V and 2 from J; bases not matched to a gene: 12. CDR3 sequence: CASSEHLIAGGPTDTQYF. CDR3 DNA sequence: TGTGCCAGCAGTGAGCATTTAATAGCGGGAGGGCCCACAGATACGCAGTATTTT.

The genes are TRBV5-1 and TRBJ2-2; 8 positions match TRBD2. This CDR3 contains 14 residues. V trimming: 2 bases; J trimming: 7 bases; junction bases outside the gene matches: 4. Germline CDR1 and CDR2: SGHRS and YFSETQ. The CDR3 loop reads CASSFTSGGGELFF. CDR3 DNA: TGCGCCAGCAGCTTCACTAGCGGAGGCGGGGAGCTGTTTTTT.

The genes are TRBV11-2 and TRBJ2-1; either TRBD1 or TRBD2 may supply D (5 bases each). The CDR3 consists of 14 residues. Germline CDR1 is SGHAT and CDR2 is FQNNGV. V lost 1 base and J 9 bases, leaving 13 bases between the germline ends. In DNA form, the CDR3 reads TGTGCCAGCAGCTTAGGACGGGGCTACGGTGAGCAGTTCTTC. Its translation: CASSLGRGYGEQFF.

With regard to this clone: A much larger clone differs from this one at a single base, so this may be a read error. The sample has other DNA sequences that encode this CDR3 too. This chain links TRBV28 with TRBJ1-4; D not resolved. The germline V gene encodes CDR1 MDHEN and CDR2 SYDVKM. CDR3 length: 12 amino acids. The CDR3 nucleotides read TGTGCCAGCGGAAGACCGAATGAAAAACTGTTTTTC. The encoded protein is CASGRPNEKLFF.

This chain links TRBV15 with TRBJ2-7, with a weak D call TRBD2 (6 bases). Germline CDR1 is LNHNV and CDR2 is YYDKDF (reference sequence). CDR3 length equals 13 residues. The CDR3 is CVSSPGSSYEQYF. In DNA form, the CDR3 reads TGTGTGTCGTCCCCCGGGAGCTCCTACGAGCAGTACTTC.

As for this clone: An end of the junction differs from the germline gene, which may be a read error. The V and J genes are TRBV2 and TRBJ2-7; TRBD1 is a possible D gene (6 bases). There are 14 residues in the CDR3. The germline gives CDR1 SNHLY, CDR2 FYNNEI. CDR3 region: CASQAGAQYYERYF. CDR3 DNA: TGTGCCTCCCAGGCAGGGGCCCAATACTACGAGCGGTACTTC.

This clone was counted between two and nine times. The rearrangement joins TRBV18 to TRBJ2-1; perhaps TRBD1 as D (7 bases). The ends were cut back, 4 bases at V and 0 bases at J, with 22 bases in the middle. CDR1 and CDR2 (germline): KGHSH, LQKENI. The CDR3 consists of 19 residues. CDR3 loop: CASSLNRAGQLSSYNEQFF. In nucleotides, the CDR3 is TGTGCCAGCTCACTAAACAGGGCGGGACAGTTAAGCTCCTACAATGAGCAGTTCTTC.

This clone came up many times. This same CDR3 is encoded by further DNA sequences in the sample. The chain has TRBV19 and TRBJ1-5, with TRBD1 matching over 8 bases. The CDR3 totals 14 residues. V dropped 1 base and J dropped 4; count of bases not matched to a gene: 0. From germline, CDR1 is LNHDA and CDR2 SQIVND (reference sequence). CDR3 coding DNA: TGTGCCAGTAGTATAGGGACAGGGAATCAGCCCCAGCATTTT. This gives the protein CASSIGTGNQPQHF. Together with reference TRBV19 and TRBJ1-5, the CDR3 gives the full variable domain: DGGITQSPKYLFRKEGQNVTLSCEQNLNHDAMYWYRQDPGQGLRLIYYSQIVNDFQKGDIAEGYSVSREKKESFPLTVTSAQKNPTAFYLCASSIGTGNQPQHFGDGTRLSIL.

This CDR3 is CASSGTTGGGQPQHF. The CDR3, as DNA: TGTGCCAGCAGTGGAACGACAGGGGGCGGACAGCCCCAGCATTTT. This chain connects TRBV2 to TRBJ1-5; 10 bases map to TRBD1. CDR3 length equals 15 residues. With V trimmed by 4 bases and J by 7 bases, 7 bases remained unmatched. Germline V gives CDR1 SNHLY, CDR2 FYNNEI.

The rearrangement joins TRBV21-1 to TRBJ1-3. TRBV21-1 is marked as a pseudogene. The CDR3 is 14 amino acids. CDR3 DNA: TGTGCCAGCAGCAGGGGACGGTCTGGAAACACCATATATTTT. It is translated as CASSRGRSGNTIYF.

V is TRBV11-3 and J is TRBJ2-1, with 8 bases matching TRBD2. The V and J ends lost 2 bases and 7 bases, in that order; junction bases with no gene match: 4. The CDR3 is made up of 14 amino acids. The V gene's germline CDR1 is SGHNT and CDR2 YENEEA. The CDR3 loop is CASSLRSGRNEQFF. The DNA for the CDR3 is TGTGCCAGCAGCTTAAGGAGCGGGAGAAATGAGCAGTTCTTC.

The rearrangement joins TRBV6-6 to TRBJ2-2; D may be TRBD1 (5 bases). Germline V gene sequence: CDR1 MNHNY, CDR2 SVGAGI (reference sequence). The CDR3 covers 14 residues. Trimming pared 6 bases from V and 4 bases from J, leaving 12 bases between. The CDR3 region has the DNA TGTGCCAGCAGCCACCAGGGTAGCACCGGGGAGCTGTTTTTT. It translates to CASSHQGSTGELFF.

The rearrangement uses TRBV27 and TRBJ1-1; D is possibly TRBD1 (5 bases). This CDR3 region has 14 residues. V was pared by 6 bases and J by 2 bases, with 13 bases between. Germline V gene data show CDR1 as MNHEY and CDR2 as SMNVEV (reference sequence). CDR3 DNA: TGTGCCAGCAGCCTATGGGGCCCCAACACTGAAGCTTTCTTT. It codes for CASSLWGPNTEAFF.